This T cell receptor beta chain was recovered during a study of response to subunit inactivated influenza vaccine. Findings and limits, study-wide: Few additional T cells are recruited per seasonal influenza vaccination, authors suggested.

TCRdb re-called the RT-PCR reads with MiXCR, one entry per CDR3 protein. This repertoire shows about 520,000 distinct CDR3 sequences, around 25% found once; its top ten account for less than 2.5%. The CDR3 covers 14 residues. The V gene end was trimmed by 3 bases and the J gene end by 10 bases; junction bases not matched to a gene: 4. Per germline, CDR1 SGHKS and CDR2 YYEKEE (reference sequence). In regard to this clonotype: Its antigen is still unknown.

The V and J genes are TRBV5-5 and TRBJ1-6; TRBD1 matches at 10 bases. The TCR originated in a man aged 50 to 59 who received an inactivated influenza vaccine. Sequenced here: CD4+ T cells sorted from PBMCs, sampled 4 to 6 days after vaccination. CDR3 nucleotides: TGTGCCAGCAGCTGGGGACAGGGGAGCTCACCCCTCCACTTT. Translated: CASSWGQGSSPLHF.